Given below is one TCR beta chain in context. The CDR3 length is 15 residues. Trimming took off 5 bases at V and 3 bases at J, with 13 bases between the two ends. Germline V gives CDR1 LNHDA, CDR2 SQIVND (reference sequence). The data belong to a study of OX40 agonist ivuxolimab in advanced cancers. Study as a whole: Three patients, one with hepatocellular carcinoma and two with cutaneous melanoma, achieved partial responses.

The study sampled blood at baseline, cycle 4 day 1, and cycle 7 day 1. Libraries were prepared by immunoSEQ multiplex PCR; TCRdb keeps only in-frame clonotypes and omits some of them. Here the sample spans tens of thousands of clones, approximately 85% being singletons. V gene TRBV19 combines with J gene TRBJ2-2; D possibly corresponds to TRBD1 (6 bases). The clonotype originates from an adult with an advanced solid tumor such as melanoma, head and neck, liver or kidney cancer. Sequencing was performed on CD4+ or CD8+ T cells sorted from blood, taken in a trial of the OX40 agonist ivuxolimab. CDR3 bases: TGTGCCAGTAGTCCTCAGGGGACCTACACCGGGGAGCTGTTTTTT. Encoded protein: CASSPQGTYTGELFF.